Shown below are 8 T cell receptor beta chains from a single sample sequenced in a study of regulatory T cells in long-lasting Graves disease. Construction of the TCR beta libraries employed iRepertoire HTBI primers in conjunction with Arm-PCR of CDR3 regions. TCRdb re-called the multiplex PCR reads with MiXCR, one entry per CDR3 protein. The table has over 450,000 distinct CDR3 sequences, about 12% seen once. Noted time point: newly diagnosed GD, antithyroid drugs for less than 3 months. PBMCs were the source of the RNA used for TCR sequencing. This sample also appeared in a second study, on T cells in Graves' hyperthyroidism and ophthalmopathy.

The sequencing used peripheral blood mononuclear cells (PBMCs), collected at new diagnosis, from a patient treated with antithyroid drugs. The receptors come from a woman under 40 with Graves disease.

This clonotype was counted many times. V is TRBV5-1 and J is TRBJ2-5; D might be TRBD1 (6 bases). Germline assignment: CDR1 SGHRS and CDR2 YFSETQ. The germline V and J ends were trimmed by 4 bases and 5 bases, with 15 bases remaining between them. The CDR3 totals 14 residues. Written as DNA, the CDR3 is TGCGCCAGCAGCAGAAGTGGGACAATCGAGACCCAGTACTTC. Translation gives CASSRSGTIETQYF.

This clonotype appeared many times. V and J are TRBV2 and TRBJ2-2; a possible D gene is TRBD2 (7 bases). From germline, CDR1 is SNHLY and CDR2 FYNNEI. CDR3 length: 16 amino acids. V shed 7 bases and J shed 7 bases, with 22 bases lying between them. The chain's CDR3 is CASIRGRGRGGGELFF. In nucleotides, the CDR3 is TGTGCCAGCATTCGCGGGAGAGGCCGAGGGGGCGGGGAGCTGTTTTTT.

This clonotype occurred many times. This sequence joins TRBV7-9 and TRBJ2-4, with D possibly called TRBD1 or TRBD2 (5 bases each). The CDR3 extends over 15 amino acids. V was clipped by 1 base and J by 1 base, with 8 bases between them. Germline CDR1 is SEHNR and CDR2 is FQNEAQ (reference sequence). The CDR3 region is CASSLDGTAKNIQYF. DNA for the CDR3: TGTGCCAGCAGCTTAGACGGGACGGCCAAAAACATTCAGTACTTC.

This clonotype was counted ten times or more. This sequence joins TRBV6-1 and TRBJ2-5; 9 nucleotides align to TRBD1. Looked up from germline, CDR1 is MNHNS and CDR2 is SASEGT. The CDR3 runs to 15 residues. V shed 6 bases and J 5 bases; nucleotides not matched to a gene: 10. CDR3 residues: CASRDRQGGWETQYF. Written as DNA, the CDR3 is TGTGCCAGCAGGGACAGACAGGGGGGGTGGGAGACCCAGTACTTC.

Turning to this clonotype: A far larger clone is only one base removed, so a read error is likely. The CDR3 protein is CAGSYDRYYGYTF. The CDR3 DNA reads as TGTGCCGGCAGTTACGACAGATACTATGGCTACACCTTC. The J gene is TRBJ1-2, the V gene TRBV6-2 or TRBV6-3, with a tentative D call TRBD1 (5 bases). The CDR3 consists of 13 residues. In germline, CDR1 is MNHEY, CDR2 SVGEGT.

The chain is built from TRBV25-1 and TRBJ2-1; D might be TRBD1 (6 bases). The CDR3 covers 15 residues. Germline-derived CDR1 and CDR2 are MGHDK and SYGVNS. V dropped 4 bases and J dropped 6 bases, with 16 bases sitting between them. The CDR3 loop reads CASSALGAGANEQFF. The DNA of the CDR3 is TGTGCCAGCAGTGCCCTGGGGGCAGGGGCCAATGAGCAGTTCTTC.

This clonotype was recorded at least ten times. The chain employs TRBV19 and TRBJ2-5; D call uncertain. The CDR3 totals 11 residues. CDR1 is LNHDA, CDR2 SQIVND, per germline (reference sequence). The germline V and J ends were trimmed by 3 bases and 5 bases, with 4 bases remaining between them. CDR3 amino acids: CASSMEETQYF. The CDR3 DNA reads as TGTGCCAGTAGTATGGAGGAGACCCAGTACTTC.

This clonotype was counted ten times or more. DNA of the CDR3: TGTGCCAGCAGCTTAACGGTTCGCGCAGATACGCAGTATTTT. Protein product: CASSLTVRADTQYF. The chain is built from TRBV7-3 and TRBJ2-3, with unresolved D. The germline gives CDR1 SGHTA, CDR2 FQGTGA. V shed 0 bases and J shed 4 bases, with 8 bases lying between them. The CDR3 is made up of 14 amino acids. Looking up the rest from reference TRBV7-3 and TRBJ2-3 gives the full variable domain: GAGVSQTPSNKVTEKGKYVELRCDPISGHTALYWYRQSLGQGPEFLIYFQGTGAADDSGLPNDRFFAVRPEGSVSTLKIQRTERGDSAVYLCASSLTVRADTQYFGPGTRLTVL.